The 7 T cell receptor beta chains below were found in one sample sequenced in a study of blood T cell repertoires in COVID-19. Libraries were prepared by immunoSEQ multiplex PCR; TCRdb keeps only in-frame clonotypes and omits some of them. The data show roughly 220,000 clones, over 75% seen once. Sample: peripheral blood. These receptor sequences come from an elderly man with acute or convalescent COVID-19.

The rearrangement links TRBV4-2 to TRBJ1-1; D remains ambiguous. V was clipped by 5 bases and J by 1 base, with 8 bases between them. The CDR3 contains 13 residues. Germline-derived CDR1 and CDR2 are LGHNA and YNFKEQ. The CDR3 DNA reads as TGTGCCAGCAGCAAGGAGGAGAACACTGAAGCTTTCTTT. Residues: CASSKEENTEAFF.

This chain uses TRBV6-2 or TRBV6-3 with TRBJ2-7; perhaps TRBD2 as D (6 bases). The V end lost 5 bases, the J end lost 0 bases, and 14 bases lay between the germline ends. The CDR3 spans 15 residues. Germline values: CDR1 MNHEY, CDR2 SVGEGT. The DNA of the CDR3 is TGTGCCAGCAGTAAGGGAGGCGTCAACTCCTACGAGCAGTACGTC. Translated, it gives CASSKGGVNSYEQYV.

This clone was observed a single time. The chain recombines TRBV7-2 with TRBJ2-2; 8 bases map to TRBD2. CDR1 is SGHTA and CDR2 is FQGNSA in the germline V gene. V was pared by 5 bases and J by 7 bases, with 9 bases of the junction left unmatched. The CDR3 contains 15 residues. The CDR3 bases are TGTGCCAGCAGCCAAGTCGGGACTAGGGGCGGGGAGCTGTTTTTT. This codes for CASSQVGTRGGELFF.

The V call is TRBV7-3, the J call TRBJ1-1, with D maybe TRBD1 (5 bases). The germline V gene encodes CDR1 SGHTA and CDR2 FQGTGA. Trimming stripped 4 bases from V and 4 bases from J, with 19 bases between. CDR3 size: 16 residues. The chain's CDR3 is CASSSDAGGRGTEAFF. The CDR3 DNA reads TGTGCCAGCAGCTCCGACGCGGGGGGTCGAGGCACTGAAGCTTTCTTT.

V usage is TRBV6-1 and J usage is TRBJ2-5; TRBD2 matches at 7 bases. After removal of 7 bases from V and 5 bases from J, the junction contained 10 bases not matched to a gene. Germline-derived CDR1 and CDR2 are MNHNS and SASEGT. The CDR3 sequence is 14 residues long. The CDR3 loop reads CASISMAGDETQYF. In DNA, the CDR3 is TGTGCCAGCATTTCCATGGCGGGGGACGAGACCCAGTACTTC.

The J gene is TRBJ1-2, the V gene TRBV2, with TRBD1 identical over 8 bases. Trimming at V came to 4 bases and at J to 5 bases, leaving 3 bases not matched to a gene. This CDR3 comprises 13 residues. Germline CDR1 reads SNHLY; CDR2 reads FYNNEI. The CDR3 loop is CASSAGTGYGYTF. The CDR3 DNA reads as TGTGCCAGCAGTGCCGGGACAGGATATGGCTACACCTTC.

The chain employs TRBV10-3 and TRBJ1-5, with 7 bases aligning to TRBD1. This CDR3 is built from 16 residues. Losses at the gene ends were 3 bases for V and 1 base for J; bases not matched to a gene: 6. In germline, CDR1 is ENHRY, CDR2 SYGVKD. The CDR3 is CAISDSTGRSNQPQHF. CDR3 bases: TGTGCCATCAGTGACTCGACAGGGCGCAGCAATCAGCCCCAGCATTTT.